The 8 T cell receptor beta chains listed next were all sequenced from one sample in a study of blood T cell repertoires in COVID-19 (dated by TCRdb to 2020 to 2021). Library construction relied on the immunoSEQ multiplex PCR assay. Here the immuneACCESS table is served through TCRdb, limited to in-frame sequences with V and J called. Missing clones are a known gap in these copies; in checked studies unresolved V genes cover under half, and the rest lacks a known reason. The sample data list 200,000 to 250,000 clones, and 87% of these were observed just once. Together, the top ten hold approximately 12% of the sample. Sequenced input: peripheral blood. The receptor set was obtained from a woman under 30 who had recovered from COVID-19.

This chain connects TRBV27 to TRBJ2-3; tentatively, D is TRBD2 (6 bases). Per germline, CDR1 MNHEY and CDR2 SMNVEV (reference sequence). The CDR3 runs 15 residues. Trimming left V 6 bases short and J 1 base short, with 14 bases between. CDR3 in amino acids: CASSTLGTGTDTQYF. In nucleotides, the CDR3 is TGTGCCAGCAGCACTCTTGGGACTGGCACAGATACGCAGTATTTT.

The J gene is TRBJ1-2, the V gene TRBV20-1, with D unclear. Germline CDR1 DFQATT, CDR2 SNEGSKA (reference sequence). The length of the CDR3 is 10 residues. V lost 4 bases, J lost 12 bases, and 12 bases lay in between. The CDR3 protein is CSAIDPRDTF. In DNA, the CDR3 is TGCAGTGCTATTGACCCTCGGGACACCTTC.

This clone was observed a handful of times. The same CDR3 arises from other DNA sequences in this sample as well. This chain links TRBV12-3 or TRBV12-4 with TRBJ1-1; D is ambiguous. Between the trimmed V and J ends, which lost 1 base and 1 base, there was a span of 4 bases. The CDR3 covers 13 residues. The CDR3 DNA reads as TGTGCCAGCAGTTTAGGAGGGAACACTGAAGCTTTCTTT. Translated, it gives CASSLGGNTEAFF.

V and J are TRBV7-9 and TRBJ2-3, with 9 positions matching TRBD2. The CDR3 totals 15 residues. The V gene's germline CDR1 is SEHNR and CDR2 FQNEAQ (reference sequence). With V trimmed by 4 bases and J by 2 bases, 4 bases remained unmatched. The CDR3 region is CASSSLAGATDTQYF. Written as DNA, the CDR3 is TGTGCCAGCAGCTCGTTAGCGGGAGCCACAGATACGCAGTATTTT.

In nucleotides, the CDR3 is TGTGCCAGCAGTTTAAACAGGGGTGAGCAGTTCTTC. It specifies CASSLNRGEQFF. This chain joins TRBV12-3 or TRBV12-4 and TRBJ2-1; the match to TRBD1 covers 7 bases. Germline trimming cut 2 bases from V and 9 bases from J; bases unmatched to any gene: 1. This CDR3 comprises 12 residues.

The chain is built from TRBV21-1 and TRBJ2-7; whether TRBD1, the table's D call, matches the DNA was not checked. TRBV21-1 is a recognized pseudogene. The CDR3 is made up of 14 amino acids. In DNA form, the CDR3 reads TGTGCCAGCAGCAAATCAGGGATCTCCTACGAGCAGTACTTC. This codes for CASSKSGISYEQYF.

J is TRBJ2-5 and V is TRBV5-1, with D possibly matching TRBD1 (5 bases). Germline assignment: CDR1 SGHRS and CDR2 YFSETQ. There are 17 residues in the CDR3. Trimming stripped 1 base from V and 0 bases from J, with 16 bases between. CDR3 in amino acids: CASSLRGSPRYQETQYF. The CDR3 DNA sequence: TGCGCCAGCAGCTTGAGGGGTAGCCCTCGGTACCAAGAGACCCAGTACTTC.

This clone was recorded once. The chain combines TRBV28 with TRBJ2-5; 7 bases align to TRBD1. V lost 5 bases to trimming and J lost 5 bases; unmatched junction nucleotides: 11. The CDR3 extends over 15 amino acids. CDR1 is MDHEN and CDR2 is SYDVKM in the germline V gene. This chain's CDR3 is CASSRTDRVGETQYF. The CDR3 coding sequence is TGTGCCAGCAGTCGCACCGACAGGGTGGGGGAGACCCAGTACTTC.